These 13 T cell receptor beta chains share one sample of origin, sequenced in a study of brain T cells in children with intractable seizures. Time point described: blood from clinic visit 5 months post-surgery; TSC patient then seizure free. Repertoires were generated with immunoSEQ multiplex PCR, while TCRdb's copy carries only in-frame clones and drops some. The sample lists about 340,000 clones, 93% occurring once. Sequencing was performed on peripheral blood, taken approximately 5 months after surgery. The receptors stem from a boy under two years old with tuberous sclerosis and intractable seizures.

The chain carries TRBV5-1 and TRBJ1-4; 9 bases line up with TRBD1. Losses at the gene ends were 4 bases for V and 5 bases for J; bases not matched to a gene: 6. Germline values: CDR1 SGHRS, CDR2 YFSETQ. The CDR3 consists of 15 residues. CDR3 in amino acids: CASSPFGQGNEKLFF. As DNA, the CDR3 is TGCGCCAGCAGCCCCTTCGGACAGGGGAATGAAAAACTGTTTTTT.

This chain uses TRBV6-4 with TRBJ2-7; 8 nucleotides align to TRBD1. Trimming cost V 3 bases and J 12 bases; bases outside gene matches: 4. Germline V gene lookup returns CDR1 MRHNA and CDR2 SNTAGT. The CDR3 is made up of 11 amino acids. The CDR3 sequence is CASSDGTGGYF. The DNA of the CDR3 is TGTGCCAGCAGTGATGGGACAGGTGGGTACTTC.

The CDR3 bases are TGTGCCAGCAGCTTGGGACGAGACACTGAAGCTTTCTTT. Translation gives CASSLGRDTEAFF. The gene calls are TRBV5-4 and TRBJ1-1; D call uncertain. Per the germline V gene, CDR1 is SGHNT and CDR2 is YYREEE (reference sequence). CDR3 length equals 13 residues. V was shortened by 0 bases and J by 3 bases, with 6 bases between the two germline ends.

In the case of this clone: Other DNA sequences in the sample encode the same CDR3. The genes are TRBV24-1 and TRBJ1-2; D remains ambiguous. The germline CDR1 and CDR2 sequences are KGHDR and SFDVKD. Between the trimmed V and J ends, which lost 0 bases and 7 bases, there was a span of 2 bases. The CDR3 contains 11 residues. CDR3 DNA sequence: TGTGCCACCAGTGATTTGGGTGGCTACACCTTC. Its translation: CATSDLGGYTF.

The chain employs TRBV25-1 and TRBJ2-5; the match to TRBD2 covers 8 bases. Germline V gene lookup returns CDR1 MGHDK and CDR2 SYGVNS. CDR3 length: 14 amino acids. Trimming took 5 bases from V and 5 from J; bases not matched to a gene: 7. CDR3 protein: CASSPSGSGETQYF. CDR3 nucleotides: TGTGCCAGCAGTCCTAGCGGGTCCGGGGAGACCCAGTACTTC.

The chain employs TRBV5-1 and TRBJ2-5; D not certain. This CDR3 spans 14 amino acids. V was cut by 5 bases and J by 1 base, with 12 bases left in between. The germline CDR1 and CDR2 sequences are SGHRS and YFSETQ. The CDR3 loop reads CASSPTEPQETQYF. The CDR3 bases are TGCGCCAGCAGTCCTACCGAGCCCCAAGAGACCCAGTACTTC.

The chain employs TRBV28 and TRBJ2-3, with 10 positions matching TRBD2. The CDR3 extends over 17 amino acids. Germline V gives CDR1 MDHEN, CDR2 SYDVKM. Losses at the gene ends were 1 base for V and 4 bases for J; bases not matched to a gene: 8. The CDR3 is CASSLLLTSGIADTQYF. The DNA of the CDR3 is TGTGCCAGCAGTTTATTACTCACTAGCGGGATCGCAGATACGCAGTATTTT.

The chain employs TRBV20-1 and TRBJ1-1; D may be TRBD1 (6 bases). Germline CDR1 and CDR2: DFQATT and SNEGSKA (reference sequence). The CDR3 length is 11 residues. Trimming shortened V by 1 base and J by 8 bases, and 8 bases separated the two germline ends. The CDR3 protein is CSARAGTEAFF. The CDR3 DNA is TGCAGTGCTAGAGCCGGGACAGAAGCTTTCTTT.

V gene TRBV11-2 combines with J gene TRBJ2-1; 7 nucleotides line up with TRBD2. CDR3 size: 16 residues. In germline, CDR1 is SGHAT, CDR2 FQNNGV. V was clipped by 1 base and J by 4 bases; unmatched bases: 7. DNA for the CDR3: TGTGCCAGCAGCTTAGGTGCTAGCGGAAATTACAATGAGCAGTTCTTC. Translated: CASSLGASGNYNEQFF.

V usage is TRBV6-2 or TRBV6-3 and J usage is TRBJ2-6; the D is unclear. The length of the CDR3 is 14 residues. V gave up 2 bases and J gave up 1 base, with 3 bases separating them. The germline V gene has CDR1 MNHEY and CDR2 SVGEGT. CDR3 DNA: TGTGCCAGCAGTTACCTGTCTGGGGCCAACGTCCTGACTTTC. The encoded protein is CASSYLSGANVLTF.

The chain combines TRBV3-1 (or the pseudogene TRBV3-2) with TRBJ2-2; 9 nucleotides agree with TRBD2. Germline V gives CDR1 LGHDT, CDR2 YNNKEL (reference sequence). The CDR3 covers 16 residues. V lost 3 bases and J lost 2; bases outside the gene matches: 4. CDR3 coding DNA: TGTGCCAGCAGCCACGGGCGGGGGGGCAACACCGGGGAGCTGTTTTTT. Translating gives CASSHGRGGNTGELFF.

The rearrangement uses TRBV5-1 and TRBJ2-7; D gene uncertain. V was pared by 0 bases and J by 5 bases, with 12 bases between. The CDR3 contains 14 residues. The germline V gene encodes CDR1 SGHRS and CDR2 YFSETQ. DNA of the CDR3: TGCGCCAGCAGCTTGGGGGGAATACCTAACGAGCAGTACTTC. Translating it yields CASSLGGIPNEQYF.

The rearrangement joins TRBV11-3 to TRBJ1-1; a possible D gene is TRBD1 (6 bases). CDR1 and CDR2 from the germline V gene are SGHNT and YENEEA. The CDR3 loop spans 11 amino acids. V gave up 2 bases and J gave up 10 bases, with 8 bases separating them. CDR3 in DNA: TGTGCCAGCAGCTTACGGGGGCCAGCTTTCTTT. Protein sequence: CASSLRGPAFF.